One sample yielded the 21 T cell receptor beta chains listed below, sequenced in a study of cytomegalovirus exposure and HLA in healthy donors (dated by TCRdb to about 2017). The library was built by means of the immunoSEQ multiplex PCR assay. The multiplex PCR relied on a mix of 60 forward primers for TCR Vbeta segments and 13 reverse primers for TCR Jbeta segments. TCRdb stores this immuneACCESS table with in-frame sequences only. Part of the clones is absent; in the studies checked, under half of the shortfall reflects unresolved V genes, and no reason is known for the rest. This sample lists around 200,000 clones; 80% to 90% were detected once. The ten most abundant clones make up 0.31% of the sample. Sequences were obtained from PBMCs. The receptors derive from a woman aged 30 to 39 in good health and CMV-seronegative.

The rearrangement joins TRBV5-4 to TRBJ2-7, with TRBD1 identical over 10 bases. Germline CDR1 is SGHNT and CDR2 is YYREEE (reference sequence). The CDR3 has 15 amino acids. The junction had 6 bases not matched to a gene; V was cut back by 4 bases and J by 2 bases. CDR3 DNA sequence: TGTGCCAGCAGCCTTGGGGGGACAGGGGCCTACGAGCAGTACTTC. Its protein is CASSLGGTGAYEQYF.

Here the CDR3 DNA reads TGTGCCAGCAGTGAACAGGGGGTAGGCCAAGAGACCCAGTACTTC. Protein product: CASSEQGVGQETQYF. The V gene is TRBV6-1, the J gene TRBJ2-5; 7 bases are shared with TRBD1. J lost 1 base, V lost 2 bases, and 4 bases had no gene match. CDR3 length: 15 amino acids. Germline V gene sequence: CDR1 MNHNS, CDR2 SASEGT.

This clone was counted a single time. The J gene is TRBJ2-5, the V gene TRBV5-1; a possible D gene is TRBD1 (6 bases). The CDR3 loop spans 14 amino acids. CDR1 SGHRS and CDR2 YFSETQ come from the germline V gene. V was trimmed by 4 bases and J by 5 bases, leaving 15 bases between them. This chain's CDR3 is CASSKGFRGETQYF. CDR3 DNA: TGCGCCAGCAGCAAAGGATTTAGGGGGGAGACCCAGTACTTC.

In its sample, this clone was seen a few times. The chain joins TRBV13 to TRBJ2-7; TRBD1 matches at 8 bases. Germline loops: CDR1 PRHDT, CDR2 FYEKMQ (reference sequence). The ends lost 1 base at V and 2 bases at J; junction bases unmatched: 4. This CDR3 contains 15 residues. The CDR3 DNA sequence: TGTGCCAGCAGCTTAGCGGGGACAGGACCCTACGAGCAGTACTTC. Protein product: CASSLAGTGPYEQYF.

The chain carries TRBV4-2 and TRBJ2-7; TRBD2 is a possible D gene (6 bases). Germline V gives CDR1 LGHNA, CDR2 YNFKEQ. Trimming removed 1 base at V and 5 bases at J, with 12 bases between. CDR3 length: 14 residues. This CDR3 is CASSQAQRVNEQYF. The CDR3 DNA sequence: TGTGCCAGCAGCCAAGCTCAGCGGGTGAACGAGCAGTACTTC.

V gene TRBV4-2 combines with J gene TRBJ2-3; 9 bases are a match to TRBD2. CDR3 length equals 17 residues. V lost 0 bases to trimming and J lost 4 bases; unmatched junction nucleotides: 8. Germline V gene data show CDR1 as LGHNA and CDR2 as YNFKEQ. The DNA for the CDR3 is TGTGCCAGCAGCCAAGATTGGGGAGCGGGGGGTGCAGATACGCAGTATTTT. Translation gives CASSQDWGAGGADTQYF.

The chain joins TRBV5-4 to TRBJ2-1; TRBD2 matches 10 bases. Germline V lookup: CDR1 SGHNT, CDR2 YYREEE (reference sequence). J lost 4 bases, V lost 4 bases, and 5 bases had no gene match. The CDR3 covers 15 residues. CDR3 bases: TGTGCCAGCAGCCCTGGAGCGGGGGGGTACAATGAGCAGTTCTTC. Its protein is CASSPGAGGYNEQFF. The complete variable domain, with remaining parts taken from reference TRBV5-4 and TRBJ2-1, reads ETGVTQSPTHLIKTRGQQVTLRCSSQSGHNTVSWYQQALGQGPQFIFQYYREEENGRGNFPPRFSGLQFPNYSSELNVNALELDDSALYLCASSPGAGGYNEQFFGPGTRLTVL.

The chain is built from TRBV6-5 and TRBJ2-3; 8 positions match TRBD2. Germline V gives CDR1 MNHEY, CDR2 SVGAGI. The CDR3 has 16 residues. The trim removed 4 bases at V and 0 bases at J, leaving 6 bases unmatched. CDR3 in amino acids: CASSLGLDPSTDTQYF. The CDR3 region has the DNA TGTGCCAGCAGTTTGGGACTAGACCCTAGCACAGATACGCAGTATTTT.

By share, this clone ranks as medium-sized. CDR3 loop: CASSLPRWTSGREPIQYF. The CDR3 coding sequence is TGTGCCAGCAGCTTGCCTAGGTGGACTAGCGGGAGGGAACCCATTCAGTACTTC. This sequence joins TRBV5-5 and TRBJ2-4; 15 nucleotides agree with TRBD2. Germline assignment: CDR1 SGHKS and CDR2 YYEKEE (reference sequence). The CDR3 totals 18 residues. V gave up 1 base and J gave up 9 bases; unmatched junction bases: 11.

This chain joins TRBV19 and TRBJ2-1; D may be TRBD1 (5 bases). This CDR3 spans 15 amino acids. Germline V gives CDR1 LNHDA, CDR2 SQIVND (reference sequence). Trimming cost V 4 bases and J 7 bases, with 17 bases left between them. The CDR3, as DNA: TGTGCCAGTAGTAACACAGGTTTATTTGGGAATGAGCAGTTCTTC. Translating it yields CASSNTGLFGNEQFF.

The CDR3 loop is CASSLQLTGGQETQYF. The DNA for the CDR3 is TGTGCCAGCAGCTTGCAGCTGACAGGGGGTCAAGAGACCCAGTACTTC. This sequence joins TRBV5-6 and TRBJ2-5; 9 bases match TRBD1. Germline V lookup: CDR1 SGHDT, CDR2 YYEEEE. V dropped 1 base and J dropped 2; count of bases not matched to a gene: 6. CDR3 length equals 16 residues.

The chain employs TRBV5-1 and TRBJ1-1; a weak D match, TRBD1 (5 bases). Germline CDR1 and CDR2: SGHRS and YFSETQ. The CDR3 covers 13 residues. The germline V and J ends were trimmed by 3 bases and 4 bases, with 10 bases remaining between them. CDR3 loop: CASSSGLGTEAFF. In nucleotides, the CDR3 is TGCGCCAGCAGCTCAGGGCTGGGCACTGAAGCTTTCTTT. Full variable domain (outside the CDR3, taken from reference TRBV5-1 and TRBJ1-1): KAGVTQTPRYLIKTRGQQVTLSCSPISGHRSVSWYQQTPGQGLQFLFEYFSETQRNKGNFPGRFSGRQFSNSRSEMNVSTLELGDSALYLCASSSGLGTEAFFGQGTRLTVV.

The chain joins TRBV28 to TRBJ2-5; 9 nucleotides line up with TRBD1. The DNA matches TRBJ2-7 better at its end, which makes the J call doubtful. Germline values: CDR1 MDHEN, CDR2 SYDVKM. The CDR3 totals 17 residues. The CDR3 protein is CASSLSELRTGAYEQYF. CDR3 in DNA: TGTGCCAGCAGTTTGTCTGAGCTTCGGACAGGGGCCTACGAGCAGTACTTC.

V gene TRBV20-1 combines with J gene TRBJ2-1; D uncertain. Germline assignment: CDR1 DFQATT and CDR2 SNEGSKA (reference sequence). The CDR3 has 11 amino acids. Between the trimmed V and J ends, which lost 6 bases and 6 bases, there was a span of 9 bases. This CDR3 reads CSAPHSNEQFF. The CDR3 nucleotides are TGCAGTGCCCCTCATAGCAATGAGCAGTTCTTC.

The chain uses TRBV28 and TRBJ1-5, with D hard to call. The CDR3 sequence is 15 residues long. V lost 5 bases and J 0 bases, leaving 11 bases between the germline ends. Germline V CDR1 and CDR2: MDHEN, SYDVKM. This CDR3 reads CASSVQRYSNQPQHF. CDR3 DNA sequence: TGTGCCAGCAGTGTTCAGCGGTATAGCAATCAGCCCCAGCATTTT.

V and J are TRBV28 and TRBJ2-1; 10 bases agree with TRBD2. Trimming at V came to 5 bases and at J to 6 bases, leaving 7 bases not matched to a gene. Germline V gene data show CDR1 as MDHEN and CDR2 as SYDVKM. There are 15 residues in the CDR3. The chain's CDR3 is CASSAAGTSANEQFF. CDR3 in DNA: TGTGCCAGCAGTGCGGCCGGGACTAGCGCCAATGAGCAGTTCTTC.

This rearrangement joins TRBV6-6 to TRBJ2-7; possibly TRBD2 for D (5 bases). This CDR3 region has 13 residues. CDR1 and CDR2 (germline): MNHNY, SVGAGI (reference sequence). Between the trimmed V and J ends, which lost 9 bases and 4 bases, there was a span of 16 bases. The CDR3 spells CASYNIGDYEQYF. CDR3 nucleotide sequence: TGTGCCAGTTACAATATCGGGGATTACGAGCAGTACTTC.

The CDR3 here is CASSVAGGSYEQYF. Here the CDR3 DNA reads TGTGCCAGCAGCGTAGCGGGGGGGTCCTACGAGCAGTACTTC. The rearrangement uses TRBV11-2 and TRBJ2-7, with 11 positions matching TRBD2. V dropped 5 bases and J dropped 1; count of bases not matched to a gene: 1. Per germline, CDR1 SGHAT and CDR2 FQNNGV. The CDR3 consists of 14 residues.

This clone was seen only once. The chain has TRBV19 and TRBJ2-7, with 10 bases fitting TRBD1. With V trimmed by 8 bases and J by 1 base, 8 bases remained unmatched. Germline values: CDR1 LNHDA, CDR2 SQIVND (reference sequence). The CDR3 contains 15 residues. The CDR3 DNA is TGTGCCAGTCGACAGGGGGCTCATCCTTCCTACGAGCAGTACTTC. This sequence encodes CASRQGAHPSYEQYF.

The chain couples TRBV6-1 to TRBJ2-3; D remains ambiguous. This CDR3 has 12 residues. Looked up from germline, CDR1 is MNHNS and CDR2 is SASEGT. Trimming took off 6 bases at V and 3 bases at J, with 7 bases between the two ends. The CDR3 coding sequence is TGTGCCAGCAGGCACATTACAGATACGCAGTATTTT. Translation gives CASRHITDTQYF.

The rearrangement joins TRBV29-1 to TRBJ1-4; 7 nucleotides agree with TRBD1. Unmatched junction bases numbered 6, after V lost 6 bases and J lost 8 bases. Germline values: CDR1 SQVTM, CDR2 ANQGSEA. This CDR3 has 12 residues. CDR3: CSVRQGLEKLFF. CDR3 coding DNA: TGCAGCGTACGACAGGGTCTGGAAAAACTGTTTTTT.